This is a list of T cell receptor beta chains from one sample in a study of T-cell reconstitution after alpha-beta-depleted transplantation in children. TCRdb re-called the PCR reads through MiXCR, storing one row per CDR3 protein. The sample shows about 870,000 distinct CDR3 sequences, roughly 15% of them seen only once. This specimen consisted of PBMCs, mostly from graft donor cells, obtained 360 days after TCRalphabeta/CD19-depleted stem cell transplant. The receptor set was obtained from a male patient aged 10 to 17 who had a stem cell transplant for acute lymphoblastic leukemia, so the T cells may come from the graft donor. The CDR3 runs from the conserved cysteine through the conserved F or W. Each record gives: CDR3 DNA, CDR3 protein, V gene, J gene, clone size, D gene. D genes are given only for firm matches. The listing skips clone size in some rows; elsewhere it reads once, few, many or a size class.

CDR3 DNA: TGTGCCAGCAGCCAAGAGGCCAGGGGACTAGCGGGAGACGGAGAGACCCAGTACTTC
CDR3 protein: CASSQEARGLAGDGETQYF
V gene: TRBV3-1
J gene: TRBJ2-5
clone size: few
D gene: TRBD2

CDR3 DNA: TGCAGTGCTAGAGAGGGGGCCCCCAAGCGGGAGACAAGGGAGAATGAGCAGTTCTTC
CDR3 protein: CSAREGAPKRETRENEQFF
V gene: TRBV20-1
J gene: TRBJ2-1
clone size: NA
D gene: TRBD2

CDR3 DNA: TGTGCCAGCAGCTTGTTTTCAGAGGCCAAAAACATTCAGTACTTC
CDR3 protein: CASSLFSEAKNIQYF
V gene: TRBV5-6
J gene: TRBJ2-4
clone size: few
D gene: NA

CDR3 DNA: TGCAGCGCTAGCGGGAGGGCCCAAGAGACCCAGTACTTC
CDR3 protein: CSASGRAQETQYF
V gene: TRBV29-1
J gene: TRBJ2-5
clone size: few
D gene: TRBD2

CDR3 DNA: TGCGCCAGCAGTCTAATAGGGGGCGGTGAGCAGTACTTC
CDR3 protein: CASSLIGGGEQYF
V gene: TRBV5-1
J gene: TRBJ2-7
clone size: many
D gene: TRBD1

CDR3 DNA: TGTGCCAGGGTGGTGGGGGACACCAGACGCTACAATGAGCAGTTCTTC
CDR3 protein: CARVVGDTRRYNEQFF
V gene: TRBV7-3
J gene: TRBJ2-1
clone size: once
D gene: NA

CDR3 DNA: TGTGCCAGCAGTGACACTAGCGGCCCCAGCTCCTACAATGAGCAGTTCTTC
CDR3 protein: CASSDTSGPSSYNEQFF
V gene: TRBV6-4
J gene: TRBJ2-1
clone size: few
D gene: TRBD2

CDR3 DNA: TGTGCCAGCAGCTTAGCGATCCCGGGATTCTTCACAGATACGCAGTATTTT
CDR3 protein: CASSLAIPGFFTDTQYF
V gene: TRBV7-2
J gene: TRBJ2-3
clone size: NA
D gene: NA

CDR3 DNA: TGTGCCAGCAGCCCCTATCGACAGGGGCCGGGGACCCAGTACTTC
CDR3 protein: CASSPYRQGPGTQYF
V gene: TRBV7-3
J gene: TRBJ2-5
clone size: NA
D gene: TRBD1

CDR3 DNA: TGCAGTGCTAAACAGAACGCCGGGACTAGCCCAGATACGCAGTATTTT
CDR3 protein: CSAKQNAGTSPDTQYF
V gene: TRBV20-1
J gene: TRBJ2-3
clone size: many
D gene: TRBD2

CDR3 DNA: TGTGCCAGTCGCCGGGACCAACAAGAGACCCAGTACTTC
CDR3 protein: CASRRDQQETQYF
V gene: TRBV5-4
J gene: TRBJ2-5
clone size: NA
D gene: NA

CDR3 DNA: TGTGCCAGCTCACCGGTGGCAGGGGCAATGAACACTGAAGCTTTCTTT
CDR3 protein: CASSPVAGAMNTEAFF
V gene: TRBV18
J gene: TRBJ1-1
clone size: NA
D gene: NA

CDR3 DNA: TGCGCCAGCAGCTGGAGCGACAGGGACTTAAAGGGCTACACCTTC
CDR3 protein: CASSWSDRDLKGYTF
V gene: TRBV5-1
J gene: TRBJ1-2
clone size: few
D gene: TRBD1

CDR3 DNA: TGCAGTGGACATGGACTAGCGGACACAGATACGCAGTATTTT
CDR3 protein: CSGHGLADTDTQYF
V gene: TRBV20-1
J gene: TRBJ2-3
clone size: NA
D gene: TRBD2

CDR3 DNA: TGTGCCAGCAGCCCCGTCCCGGGACGGTTCTACGAGCAGTACTTC
CDR3 protein: CASSPVPGRFYEQYF
V gene: TRBV7-2
J gene: TRBJ2-7
clone size: NA
D gene: NA

CDR3 DNA: TGCAGTGCTAAGACAGGGGTTGGACTAGGGTCTGAAGCTTTCTTT
CDR3 protein: CSAKTGVGLGSEAFF
V gene: TRBV20-1
J gene: TRBJ1-1
clone size: few
D gene: TRBD1

CDR3 DNA: TGTGCCAGCAACTCCCCTTTAATGGAGACCCAGTACTTC
CDR3 protein: CASNSPLMETQYF
V gene: TRBV5-5
J gene: TRBJ2-5
clone size: many
D gene: NA

CDR3 DNA: TGTGCCAGCAGCACCCCGGGACAGGAGACAAGTGAGCAGTACTTC
CDR3 protein: CASSTPGQETSEQYF
V gene: TRBV9
J gene: TRBJ2-7
clone size: few
D gene: TRBD1

CDR3 DNA: TGTGCCAGCAGCTTGTTACAGCCAGGGGCAGTTGTGTATGGCTACACCTTC
CDR3 protein: CASSLLQPGAVVYGYTF
V gene: TRBV5-6
J gene: TRBJ1-2
clone size: once
D gene: NA

CDR3 DNA: TGTGCCAGCAGTTTAGTGGTAACGTTTACACCACTAGCGGCTAGCACAGATACGCAGTATTTT
CDR3 protein: CASSLVVTFTPLAASTDTQYF
V gene: TRBV12-3/TRBV12-4
J gene: TRBJ2-3
clone size: few
D gene: TRBD2

CDR3 DNA: TGTGCCACCAGTCGGCAGCCATACAATGAGCAGTTCTTC
CDR3 protein: CATSRQPYNEQFF
V gene: TRBV15
J gene: TRBJ2-1
clone size: many
D gene: NA

CDR3 DNA: TGTGCTAGTGGTTTGTACAGGACAGCCGCGTTCTCCTACAATGAGCAGTTCTTC
CDR3 protein: CASGLYRTAAFSYNEQFF
V gene: TRBV12-5
J gene: TRBJ2-1
clone size: few
D gene: NA

CDR3 DNA: TGTGCCAGCAGCACCACGTGGGTGACCGACGAGCAGTACTTC
CDR3 protein: CASSTTWVTDEQYF
V gene: TRBV5-5
J gene: TRBJ2-7
clone size: few
D gene: NA

CDR3 DNA: TGTGCCAGCAGTTATTTAGCTAGCCGATATGAGCAGTTCTTC
CDR3 protein: CASSYLASRYEQFF
V gene: TRBV6-5
J gene: TRBJ2-1
clone size: NA
D gene: NA

CDR3 DNA: TGTGCCAGCAGTACGACGGGGAGCTACGAGCAGTACTTC
CDR3 protein: CASSTTGSYEQYF
V gene: TRBV27
J gene: TRBJ2-7
clone size: many
D gene: NA

CDR3 DNA: TGTGCCAGCAAAGGGGCCAGCAATGGCTACACCTTC
CDR3 protein: CASKGASNGYTF
V gene: TRBV12-3/TRBV12-4
J gene: TRBJ1-2
clone size: few
D gene: NA

CDR3 DNA: TGTGCCAGCAGCCAAGGACCCCTCGAGCAGTACTTC
CDR3 protein: CASSQGPLEQYF
V gene: TRBV3-1
J gene: TRBJ2-7
clone size: few
D gene: NA

CDR3 DNA: TGTGCCAGCAGTTTCAACCCCTTGGCCAAAAACATTCAGTACTTC
CDR3 protein: CASSFNPLAKNIQYF
V gene: TRBV27
J gene: TRBJ2-4
clone size: few
D gene: NA

CDR3 DNA: TGTGCCAGCAGCTTTAGGAGAGGGGCTAGCGGGGACCAAGAGACCCAGTACTTC
CDR3 protein: CASSFRRGASGDQETQYF
V gene: TRBV5-5
J gene: TRBJ2-5
clone size: few
D gene: TRBD2

CDR3 DNA: TGTGCCTGGAGTATAGGGGATGAGCAGTTCTTC
CDR3 protein: CAWSIGDEQFF
V gene: TRBV30
J gene: TRBJ2-1
clone size: NA
D gene: NA